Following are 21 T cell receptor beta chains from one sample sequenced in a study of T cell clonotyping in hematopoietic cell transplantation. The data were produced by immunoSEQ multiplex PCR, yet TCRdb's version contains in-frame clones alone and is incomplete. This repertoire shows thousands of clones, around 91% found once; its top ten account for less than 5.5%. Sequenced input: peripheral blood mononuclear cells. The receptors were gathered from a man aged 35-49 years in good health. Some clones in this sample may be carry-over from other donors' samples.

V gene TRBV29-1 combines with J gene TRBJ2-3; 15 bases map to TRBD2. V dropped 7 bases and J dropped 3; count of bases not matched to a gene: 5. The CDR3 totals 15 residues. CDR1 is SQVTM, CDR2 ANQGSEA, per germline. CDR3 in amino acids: CSAEGTSGGTDTQYF. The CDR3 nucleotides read TGCAGCGCCGAAGGGACTAGCGGGGGGACAGATACGCAGTATTTT.

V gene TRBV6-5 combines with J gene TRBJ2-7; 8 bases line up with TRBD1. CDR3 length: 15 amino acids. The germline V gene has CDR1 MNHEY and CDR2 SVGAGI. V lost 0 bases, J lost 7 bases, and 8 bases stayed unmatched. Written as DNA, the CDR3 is TGTGCCAGCAGTTACTCGAGCGACAGGGGATGGGAGCAGTACTTC. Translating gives CASSYSSDRGWEQYF.

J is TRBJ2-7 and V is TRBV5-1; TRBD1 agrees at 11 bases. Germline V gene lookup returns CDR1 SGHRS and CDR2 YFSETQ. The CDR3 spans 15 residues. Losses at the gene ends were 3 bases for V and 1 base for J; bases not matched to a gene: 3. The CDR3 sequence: CASSYGTGGSYEQYF. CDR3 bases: TGCGCCAGCAGCTATGGGACAGGGGGTTCCTACGAGCAGTACTTC.

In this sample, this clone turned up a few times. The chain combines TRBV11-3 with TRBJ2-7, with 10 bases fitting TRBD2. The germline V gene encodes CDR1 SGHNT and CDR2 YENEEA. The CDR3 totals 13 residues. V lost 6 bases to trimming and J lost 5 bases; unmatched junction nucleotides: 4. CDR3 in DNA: TGTGCCAGCAGGGCTAGCGGGAGCGACGAGCAGTACTTC. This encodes CASRASGSDEQYF.

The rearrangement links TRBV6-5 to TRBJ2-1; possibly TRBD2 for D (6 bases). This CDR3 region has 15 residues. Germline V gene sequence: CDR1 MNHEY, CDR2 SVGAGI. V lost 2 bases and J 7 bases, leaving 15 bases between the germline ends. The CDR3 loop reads CASSYGGTEQNEQFF. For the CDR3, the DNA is TGTGCCAGCAGTTACGGGGGGACCGAGCAAAATGAGCAGTTCTTC.

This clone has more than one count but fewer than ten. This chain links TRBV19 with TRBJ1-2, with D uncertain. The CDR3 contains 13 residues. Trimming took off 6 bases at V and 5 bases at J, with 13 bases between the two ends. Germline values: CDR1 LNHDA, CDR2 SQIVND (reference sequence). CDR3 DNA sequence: TGTGCCAGTAGGAGGGATGGGTCTTATGGCTACACCTTC. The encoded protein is CASRRDGSYGYTF.

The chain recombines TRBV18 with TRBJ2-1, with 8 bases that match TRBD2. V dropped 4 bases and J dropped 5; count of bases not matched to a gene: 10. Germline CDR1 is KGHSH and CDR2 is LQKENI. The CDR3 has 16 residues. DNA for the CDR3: TGTGCCAGCTCACAATTGACTAGCGATTTCCACAATGAGCAGTTCTTC. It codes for CASSQLTSDFHNEQFF.

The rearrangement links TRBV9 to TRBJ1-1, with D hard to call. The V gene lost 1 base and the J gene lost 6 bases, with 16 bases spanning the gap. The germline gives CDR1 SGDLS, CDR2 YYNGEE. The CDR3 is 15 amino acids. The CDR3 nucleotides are TGTGCCAGCAGCGTATCAGGTTCGGGTATCTCTGAAGCTTTCTTT. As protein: CASSVSGSGISEAFF.

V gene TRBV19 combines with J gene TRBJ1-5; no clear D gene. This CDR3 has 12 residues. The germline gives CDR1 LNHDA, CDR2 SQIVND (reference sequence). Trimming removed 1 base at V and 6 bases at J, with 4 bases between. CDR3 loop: CASSIGIQPQHF. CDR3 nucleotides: TGTGCCAGTAGTATAGGGATTCAGCCCCAGCATTTT.

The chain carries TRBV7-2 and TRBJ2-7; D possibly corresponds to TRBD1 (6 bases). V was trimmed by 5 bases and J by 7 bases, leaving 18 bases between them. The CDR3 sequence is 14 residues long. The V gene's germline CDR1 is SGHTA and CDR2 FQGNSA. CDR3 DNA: TGTGCCAGCAGCCCCCACCAGGGGCCGGGGGAGCAGTACTTC. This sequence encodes CASSPHQGPGEQYF.

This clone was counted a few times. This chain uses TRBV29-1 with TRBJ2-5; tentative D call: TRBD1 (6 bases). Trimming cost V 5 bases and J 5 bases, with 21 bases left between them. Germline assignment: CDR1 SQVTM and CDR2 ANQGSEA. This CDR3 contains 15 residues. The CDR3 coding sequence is TGCAGCGTTTGGGACATTTTGGGGATGGACGAGACCCAGTACTTC. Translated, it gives CSVWDILGMDETQYF.

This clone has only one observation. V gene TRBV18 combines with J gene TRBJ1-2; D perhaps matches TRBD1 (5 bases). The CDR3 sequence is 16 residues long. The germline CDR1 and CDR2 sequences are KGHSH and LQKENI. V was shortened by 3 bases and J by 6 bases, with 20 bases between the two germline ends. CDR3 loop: CASSPPMGFRAHGYTF. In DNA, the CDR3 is TGTGCCAGCTCACCCCCCATGGGATTCAGGGCTCATGGCTACACCTTC.

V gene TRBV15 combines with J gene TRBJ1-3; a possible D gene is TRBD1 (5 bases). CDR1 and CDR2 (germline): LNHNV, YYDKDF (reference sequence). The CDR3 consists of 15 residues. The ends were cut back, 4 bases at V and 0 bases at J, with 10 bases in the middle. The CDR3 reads CATSIDRYSGNTIYF. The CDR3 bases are TGTGCCACCAGCATCGACAGATACTCTGGAAACACCATATATTTT.

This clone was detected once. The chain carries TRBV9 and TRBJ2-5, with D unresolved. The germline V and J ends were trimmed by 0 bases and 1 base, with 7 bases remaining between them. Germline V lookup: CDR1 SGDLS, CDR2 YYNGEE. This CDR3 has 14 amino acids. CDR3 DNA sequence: TGTGCCAGCAGCGTAGGGCAGCTCCAAGAGACCCAGTACTTC. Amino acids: CASSVGQLQETQYF.

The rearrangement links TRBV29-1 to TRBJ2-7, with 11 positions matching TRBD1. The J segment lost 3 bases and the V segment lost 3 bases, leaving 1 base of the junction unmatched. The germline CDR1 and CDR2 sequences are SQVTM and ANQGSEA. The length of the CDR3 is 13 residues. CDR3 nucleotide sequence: TGCAGCGTTGATGGGACAGGGGGCTACGAGCAGTACTTC. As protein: CSVDGTGGYEQYF.

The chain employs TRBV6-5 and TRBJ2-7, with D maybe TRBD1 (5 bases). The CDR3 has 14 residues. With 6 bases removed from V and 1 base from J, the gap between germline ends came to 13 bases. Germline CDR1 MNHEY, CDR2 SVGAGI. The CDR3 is CASRDTFSSYEQYF. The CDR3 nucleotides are TGTGCCAGCAGGGACACCTTTTCATCCTACGAGCAGTACTTC.

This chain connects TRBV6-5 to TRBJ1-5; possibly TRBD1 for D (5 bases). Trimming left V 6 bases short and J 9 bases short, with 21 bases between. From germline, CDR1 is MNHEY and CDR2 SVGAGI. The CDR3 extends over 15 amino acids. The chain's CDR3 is CASSPEGGAGRPQHF. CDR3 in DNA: TGTGCCAGCAGCCCGGAGGGTGGGGCAGGGAGGCCCCAGCATTTT.

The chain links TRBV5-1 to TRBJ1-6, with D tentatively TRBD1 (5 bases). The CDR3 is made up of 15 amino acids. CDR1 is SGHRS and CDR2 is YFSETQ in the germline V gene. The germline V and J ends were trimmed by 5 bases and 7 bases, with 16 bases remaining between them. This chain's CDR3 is CASSLGQGGNSPLHF. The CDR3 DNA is TGCGCCAGCAGTCTGGGGCAGGGAGGCAATTCACCCCTCCACTTT. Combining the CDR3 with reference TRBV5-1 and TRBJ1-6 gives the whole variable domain KAGVTQTPRYLIKTRGQQVTLSCSPISGHRSVSWYQQTPGQGLQFLFEYFSETQRNKGNFPGRFSGRQFSNSRSEMNVSTLELGDSALYLCASSLGQGGNSPLHFGNGTRLTVT.

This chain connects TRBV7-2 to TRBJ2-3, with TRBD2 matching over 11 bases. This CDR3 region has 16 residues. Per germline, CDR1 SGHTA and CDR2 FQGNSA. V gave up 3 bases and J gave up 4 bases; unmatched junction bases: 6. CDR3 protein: CASSLNIAGGADTQYF. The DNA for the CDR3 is TGTGCCAGCAGCTTGAACATAGCGGGGGGGGCAGATACGCAGTATTTT.

The chain's CDR3 is CASSPWDSNQPQHF. The CDR3 nucleotides are TGTGCCAGCAGTCCTTGGGACAGCAATCAGCCCCAGCATTTT. J is TRBJ1-5 and V is TRBV2; D might be TRBD1 (5 bases). CDR3 length equals 14 residues. CDR1 and CDR2 (germline): SNHLY, FYNNEI. The V gene lost 5 bases and the J gene lost 1 base, with 9 bases spanning the gap.

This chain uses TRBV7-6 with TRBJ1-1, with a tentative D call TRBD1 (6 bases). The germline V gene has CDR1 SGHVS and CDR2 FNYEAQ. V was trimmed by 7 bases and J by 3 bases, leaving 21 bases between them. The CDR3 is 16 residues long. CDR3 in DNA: TGTGCCAGCAACCCCTCTTCAGGGGCAGAGTACACTGAAGCTTTCTTT. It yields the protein CASNPSSGAEYTEAFF.